This section outlines one TCR beta chain sequence together with its context. What it binds is unknown. PCR amplification relied on 60 Vbeta primers (plus 13 Jbeta primers). Per the authors' pipeline: In a later analysis, some 80 million unique TCR beta chains included roughly 11 million shared by two or more donors. Clones were sequenced by immunoSEQ multiplex PCR, and TCRdb holds only the in-frame ones, with some missing. V, J and clone size are those of that table, while D and trimming were read from the DNA. The sample has 150,000 to 200,000 clones; around 80% are singletons. This specimen comes from a study of cytomegalovirus exposure and HLA in healthy donors. Overall study results and limits: Likely technical artifact: a cluster of highly shared sequence variants. A later analysis linked a missense variant in DCLRE1C to the trimming of TCR beta V and J genes. Confirmation in vitro established that three CMV-associated chains were specific for CMV antigens.

V was shortened by 2 bases and J by 0 bases, with 8 bases between the two germline ends. The V gene's germline CDR1 is SGHTA and CDR2 FQGTGA. There are 15 residues in the CDR3. The material sequenced was PBMCs. V gene TRBV7-3 combines with J gene TRBJ1-5; D call uncertain. The receptor's source is a woman between 18 and 29 years old in good health and CMV-seropositive. CDR3 nucleotides: TGTGCCAGCAGCTTAGGGCAGATTAGCAATCAGCCCCAGCATTTT. It encodes CASSLGQISNQPQHF.